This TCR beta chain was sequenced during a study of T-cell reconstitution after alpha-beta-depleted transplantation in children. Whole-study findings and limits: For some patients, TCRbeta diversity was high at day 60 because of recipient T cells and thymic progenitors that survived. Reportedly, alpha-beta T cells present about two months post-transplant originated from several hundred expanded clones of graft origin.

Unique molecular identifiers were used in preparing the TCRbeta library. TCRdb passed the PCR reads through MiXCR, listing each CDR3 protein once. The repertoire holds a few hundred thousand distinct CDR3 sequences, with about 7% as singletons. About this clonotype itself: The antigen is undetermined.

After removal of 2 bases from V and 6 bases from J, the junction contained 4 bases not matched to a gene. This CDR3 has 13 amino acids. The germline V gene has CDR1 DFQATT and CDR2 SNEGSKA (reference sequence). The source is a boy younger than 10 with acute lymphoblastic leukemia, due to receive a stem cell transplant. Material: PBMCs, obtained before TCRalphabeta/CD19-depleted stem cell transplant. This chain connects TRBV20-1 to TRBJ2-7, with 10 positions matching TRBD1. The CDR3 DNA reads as TGCAGTGCTAGACGGGGACAGGGGTTCGAGCAGTACTTC. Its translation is CSARRGQGFEQYF.